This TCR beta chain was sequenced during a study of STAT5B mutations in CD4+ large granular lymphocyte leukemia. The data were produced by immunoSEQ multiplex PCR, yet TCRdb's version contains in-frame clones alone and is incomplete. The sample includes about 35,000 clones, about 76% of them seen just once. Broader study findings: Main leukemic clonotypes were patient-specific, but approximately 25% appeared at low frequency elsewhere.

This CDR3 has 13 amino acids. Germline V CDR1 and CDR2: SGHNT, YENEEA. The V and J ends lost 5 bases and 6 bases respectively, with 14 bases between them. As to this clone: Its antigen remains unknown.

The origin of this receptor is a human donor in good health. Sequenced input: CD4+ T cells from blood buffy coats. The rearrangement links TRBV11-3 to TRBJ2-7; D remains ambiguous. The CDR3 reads CASSPGPLREQYF. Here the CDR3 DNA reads TGTGCCAGCAGCCCAGGACCGCTGCGCGAGCAGTACTTC.